This T cell receptor (beta chain) was profiled in a study of blood T cell repertoires in COVID-19. Study context: COVID-19 samples collected from the United States, Italy and Spain covered acute and convalescent phases. From T cells, B-cell-depleted T cells, or PBMCs came the material, which was cDNA or gDNA.

In the original analysis: Amplified reference gene primers provided the basis for estimating nucleated cell counts. TCRdb keeps only in-frame clones here, not all; method: immunoSEQ multiplex PCR. That table is the source of V, J and clone size, and D and trimming were worked out from the DNA. This sample has about 210,000 clones; approximately 81% occur once, and the top ten carry about 5%. Sample: peripheral blood. This sequence originates from an elderly woman with acute or convalescent COVID-19.

Here the CDR3 reads CASSPGREGNNEQFF. In nucleotides, the CDR3 is TGTGCCAGCTCACCAGGGCGGGAGGGTAACAATGAGCAGTTCTTC. The chain combines TRBV18 with TRBJ2-1; 9 bases are shared with TRBD2. Trimming at V came to 2 bases and at J to 5 bases, leaving 4 bases not matched to a gene. The CDR3 contains 15 residues. Per germline, CDR1 KGHSH and CDR2 LQKENI.